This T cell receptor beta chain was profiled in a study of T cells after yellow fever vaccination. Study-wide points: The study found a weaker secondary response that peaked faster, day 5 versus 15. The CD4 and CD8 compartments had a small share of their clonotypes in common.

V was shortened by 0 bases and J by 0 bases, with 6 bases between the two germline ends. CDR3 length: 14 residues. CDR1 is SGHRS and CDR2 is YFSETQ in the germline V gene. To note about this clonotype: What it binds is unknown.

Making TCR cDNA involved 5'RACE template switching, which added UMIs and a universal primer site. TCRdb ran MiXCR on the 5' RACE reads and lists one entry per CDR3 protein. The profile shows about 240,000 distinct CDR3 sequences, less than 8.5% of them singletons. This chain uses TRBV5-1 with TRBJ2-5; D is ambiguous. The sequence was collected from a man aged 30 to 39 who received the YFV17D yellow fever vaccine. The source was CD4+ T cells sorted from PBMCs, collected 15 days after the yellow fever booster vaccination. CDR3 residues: CASSLAEHQETQYF. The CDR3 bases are TGCGCCAGCAGCTTGGCGGAGCACCAAGAGACCCAGTACTTC.